This TCR beta chain derives from a study of cytomegalovirus exposure and HLA in healthy donors (dated 2017 in TCRdb). Context from the whole study: An earlier analysis of several hundred of the donors reported about 250 Gb of sequence data and around 120 million unique TCR beta sequences from about 200 million T cells. About 5 DR-DQ haplotypes were handled as single units for association and clustering, since linkage in the cohort was strong. Typing coverage differed by locus: A, B, C, DRB1 and DQB1 were typed in roughly 629-630 donors, DQA1 in 500 to 550, DPA1 in 606, and DPB1 in around 490. To study patterns of TCR occurrence, a later analysis re-analyzed previously published TCR beta repertoires from several hundred donors and added high-resolution HLA genotyping. Along with the roughly 670-subject first cohort, a separate validation cohort of some 130 different subjects was used. Every discovery cohort repertoire had been produced on one sequencing platform. To predict cytomegalovirus infection status, the study brought together high-throughput TCR immunosequencing, statistical association of individual TCRs with disease status, and machine learning. Among 300 to 450 genotyped donors of the cohort, an average of roughly 240,000 unique TCR beta nucleotide sequences were sequenced per donor, around a sixth of them non-productive. The study was designed to test whether signatures of past pathogen exposure could be identified by cataloging public T cell receptors. The study used immunosequencing to profile the T cell repertoires of about 670 subjects and linked those repertoires to cytomegalovirus serostatus. About 300 gigabases of sequencing data and some 85 million unique TCR sequences were included in an early release covering roughly 700 HLA-typed donors. Donor age, sex, ethnicity and CMV serostatus were collected together with the repertoire data. Of the 398 genotyped donors, 81% fell in the genetic ancestry cluster associated with self-reported Caucasian donors. A later genetic analysis used genome-wide SNP genotypes for 398 of the 666 donors, treating that subset as a discovery cohort. In the later analysis, no new phenotypic data were used to find candidate immune exposures; instead, reliance was placed on TCR beta sequences and their occurrence across donors. In an earlier analysis of 587 of the donors, high-throughput TCR beta sequencing was used to judge whether each TCR beta V gene segment behaved as functional or pseudogenic. Class I and class II HLA loci were covered by the typing at four-digit resolution.

Counted from cysteine to phenylalanine, this CDR3 has 13 amino acids. Only the CDR3 portion is preserved as DNA: 39 bases, with reading frame beginning at the first base. The V and J ends are trimmed by 6 bases and 4 bases, leaving 10 bases between them. Via the germline V gene, CDR1 is SNHLY and CDR2 FYNNEI. Study-wide conclusions, independent of this receptor: While some public TCRs were present in many individuals, most TCR sequences turned up only very rarely across donors. Most CMV-associated TCR beta chains appeared to be HLA-restricted in a later analysis, and the HLA associations seemed to be driven largely by CMV exposure. In both the original and validation cohorts, the classifier was reported to diagnose cytomegalovirus status with high specificity and sensitivity. The authors suggested that the approach could potentially be generalized to other disease states and immunological phenotypes. Three of the identified cytomegalovirus-associated TCR beta chains were confirmed in vitro to be specific for cytomegalovirus antigens. A group of highly shared sequence variants was considered likely to be a technical artifact of the sequencing pipeline. A later analysis associated some 17,000 TCR beta sequences with specific HLA alleles at a false discovery rate of 0.05. Because HLA typing was unavailable for some donors at each locus, only the typed subset was used in association tests. Immune exposure information for the cohort was limited to CMV serostatus. In a later genetic analysis, a missense DCLRE1C variant was associated with V-gene and J-gene trimming of TCR beta chains, and the association was replicated in an independent cohort. Roughly uniform sequencing depth across donors was assumed in presence/absence analyses, although this assumption may not hold. In a later analysis, several top co-occurrence clusters were reported to appear linked to parvovirus B19, influenza, CMV and Epstein-Barr virus. In a later analysis, TCR association rates were found to vary across HLA loci, with the most associated TCRs seen for DRB1 alleles and the fewest for HLA-C alleles. An earlier analysis of some 560 of the donors showed that most TCR beta V segments appeared in productive rearrangements either about 87% or about 30% of the time, which broadly matched IMGT annotations. Because counts were too low, approximately 18 rarely observed V segments, including chromosome 9 orphons, were excluded from the earlier analysis of roughly 580 of the donors. This cohort had only TCR beta chains sequenced, and the lack of alpha or paired-chain data limited which features could be detected. A later genetic analysis reported fewer N-insertions in productive TCRs among donors in an Asian-associated ancestry cluster than the approximately 700-donor mean. Some IMGT-functional V segments, including TRBV6-2 and TRBV6-3, could not be told apart with the 87-base-pair reads, so those segments were excluded. Linkage disequilibrium might explain the correlated functional status among segregating V segments, but an unknown experimental factor could not be ruled out. A further reported finding was that TCR beta sequences accurately predicted the HLA-A and HLA-B alleles for most subjects in the first cohort. The study listed 150 to 200 TCR beta chains as associated with cytomegalovirus. Assigning TCR associations to individual alleles was difficult when HLA alleles, especially DR and DQ, strongly co-occurred. In a later analysis, HLA-associated TCR beta chains were found to be more clonally expanded and to have lower generation probabilities than equally common non-associated chains.

Details on this clone: The specificity of this receptor is unknown. Qualities for individual bases were not recorded, and no much larger clone is one base off.

The method behind the library was the immunoSEQ multiplex PCR assay. For the multiplex PCR, a mixture combining 60 forward primers for TCR Vbeta segments and 13 reverse primers for TCR Jbeta segments was used. The CDR3 region of rearranged TCR beta genes was amplified from genomic DNA with a multiplex PCR assay. The amplified TCR beta libraries were sequenced on the Illumina HiSeq System as 87-base-pair reads. In the authors' own workflow: A later analysis tallied 80 million to 95 million unique TCR beta chains across the 600 to 700 repertoires, and approximately 9.9 million of those chains were shared by two or more donors. To remove PCR and sequencing errors, raw reads were error-corrected and collapsed into unique sequences using a nearest-neighbor algorithm that merged closely related sequences. CDR3 sequences were aligned to IMGT reference sequences to assign V, D and J gene segments. For a sequence to be retained, at least a six-nucleotide match to both a V gene segment and a J gene segment was required. Rearrangements were classified as productive when the CDR3 lacked stop codons and remained in frame with V and J, and all other rearrangements were classified as non-productive. CDR3 was defined according to IMGT convention as the region running from the second conserved V-encoded cysteine to the conserved J-encoded phenylalanine. In an earlier analysis of more than 550 of the donors, sequences lacking an unambiguous match to a single V gene segment were excluded. An earlier analysis of around 600 of the donors classified V segments as functional when productive rearrangements were above 56.7% and as segregating when the standard deviation between donors was above 5%. A statistical classification framework was developed to diagnose cytomegalovirus status using the catalog of TCR beta chain sequences. In a later analysis, TCR nucleotide sequences were compared against IMGT/GENE-DB human TR gene sequences so that V and J genes could be assigned. Using the TCRdist pipeline, a later analysis assigned CDR3 sequences along with most-parsimonious VDJ recombination scenarios. In a later analysis, every TCR beta chain was defined by the combination of its CDR3 amino acid sequence and its V-gene family, and reads without a unique V-gene family were dropped. As a way to deal with suspected cross-contamination and a sequencing artifact, a later analysis dropped approximately 590 nucleotide sequences that were highly shared and had low generation probability. In a later analysis, a clonal expansion index for each public chain was calculated from normalized within-repertoire ranks of inferred template counts. Generation probabilities in a later analysis came from a VDJ recombination model fitted to out-of-frame rearrangements, and those results were checked against IGoR. In a later analysis, TCR-TCR, TCR-HLA and TCR-CMV co-occurrence was scored with hypergeometric tests, and a repertoire-size bias correction was applied to TCR pairs. False discovery rates were estimated in a later analysis by permuting HLA or CMV assignments 20 times. A later analysis grouped co-occurring TCRs with DBSCAN, adding TCRdist sequence similarity when clustering within HLA-allele-positive subsets. Repertoires with fewer than 30,000 or more than 120,000 public chains, plus five repertoires with anomalous nucleotide sharing, were excluded from co-occurrence clustering. In its TCRdb copy, this immuneACCESS table keeps in-frame sequences only and misses some clones. Where compared with another copy, unresolved V genes explain less than half of these, and the others have no known cause. For V, J and clone size, that table is used; D and trimming come from the DNA. The sample table records about 59,000 clones; roughly 80% of these occur just once. The ten largest clones capture under 4% of the sample.

In total, just over 650 healthy bone marrow donors made up the cohort. At the time of sampling, all cohort members were nominally healthy, though unrecorded immune exposures were likely present. The donor tested CMV seronegative and was one of the 352 seronegative cohort members. Each donor provided a peripheral blood sample, and peripheral blood mononuclear cells were used for TCR beta sequencing. Genomic DNA extraction from the blood cell samples was performed with the Qiagen DNeasy Blood Extraction Kit. The TCR comes from a woman aged 40 to 50 in good health and CMV-seronegative. The sequence is built from TRBV2 and TRBJ1-5, and possibly TRBD1, on 5 matching bases. The sequenced sample consisted of PBMCs. Here the CDR3 is given as CASRGGENQPQHF. DNA sequence: TGTGCCAGCAGGGGAGGGGAAAATCAGCCCCAGCATTTT.